Listed below are T cell receptor beta chains from one sample, sequenced in a study of post-analysis software for immune sequencing data. TCRdb analysed the PCR reads with MiXCR anew, one entry per CDR3 protein. The data contain 160,000 or so distinct CDR3 sequences, 35% to 40% of them seen just once; the ten biggest clones take up 28%. This specimen consisted of blood, obtained after autologous hematopoietic stem cell transplantation. Source of these receptors: a girl aged 5 to 17 with multiple sclerosis. Both conserved end residues are part of each CDR3. Fields, in order: CDR3 protein, CDR3 DNA, V gene, D gene, J gene, clone size. A D gene is named only where the DNA matches it firmly. Clone size appears in some rows only: once, few, many, or a class for an expanded clone.

CATSRDWAEDEQYF TGTGCCACCAGCAGAGATTGGGCGGAGGACGAGCAGTACTTC TRBV15 NA TRBJ2-7 NA
CASSSSAYNEQFF TGTGCCAGCAGCTCCTCGGCCTACAATGAGCAGTTCTTC TRBV7-9 NA TRBJ2-1 NA
CASRIPGQGRGQPQHF TGTGCCAGCAGGATCCCGGGACAGGGAAGGGGTCAGCCCCAGCATTTT TRBV6-6 TRBD1 TRBJ1-5 NA
CSVGGLAGGPGNIRYF TGCAGCGTGGGGGGACTAGCGGGAGGGCCGGGAAACATTCGGTACTTC TRBV29-1 TRBD2 TRBJ2-4 NA
CSVEAFSKNEQFF TGCAGCGTTGAAGCCTTCAGTAAAAATGAGCAGTTCTTC TRBV29-1 NA TRBJ2-1 NA
CASSDQEADTQYF TGTGCCAGCAGTGATCAGGAGGCAGATACGCAGTATTTT TRBV6-4 NA TRBJ2-3 NA
CASSLALGGDNEQFF TGCGCCAGCAGCTTGGCCTTGGGCGGGGACAATGAGCAGTTCTTC TRBV5-1 NA TRBJ2-1 NA
CASTPGTNEQFF TGTGCCAGCACCCCTGGAACCAATGAGCAGTTCTTC TRBV28 NA TRBJ2-1 NA
CASRLGPDYEQYF TGTGCCAGCCGGCTAGGACCCGACTACGAGCAGTACTTC TRBV7-8 NA TRBJ2-7 many
CAISEGSRDNQPQHF TGTGCCATCAGTGAGGGGTCGAGGGATAATCAGCCCCAGCATTTT TRBV10-3 NA TRBJ1-5 NA
CASSYGTSGEQYF TGCGCCAGCAGCTACGGGACTTCGGGTGAGCAGTACTTC TRBV4-1 NA TRBJ2-7 NA
CASSADSSNYGYTF TGTGCCAGCAGCGCTGACAGTTCTAACTATGGCTACACCTTC TRBV5-4 NA TRBJ1-2 NA
CASRPRANVLTF TGTGCCAGCAGGCCCCGGGCCAACGTCCTGACTTTC TRBV6-1 NA TRBJ2-6 NA